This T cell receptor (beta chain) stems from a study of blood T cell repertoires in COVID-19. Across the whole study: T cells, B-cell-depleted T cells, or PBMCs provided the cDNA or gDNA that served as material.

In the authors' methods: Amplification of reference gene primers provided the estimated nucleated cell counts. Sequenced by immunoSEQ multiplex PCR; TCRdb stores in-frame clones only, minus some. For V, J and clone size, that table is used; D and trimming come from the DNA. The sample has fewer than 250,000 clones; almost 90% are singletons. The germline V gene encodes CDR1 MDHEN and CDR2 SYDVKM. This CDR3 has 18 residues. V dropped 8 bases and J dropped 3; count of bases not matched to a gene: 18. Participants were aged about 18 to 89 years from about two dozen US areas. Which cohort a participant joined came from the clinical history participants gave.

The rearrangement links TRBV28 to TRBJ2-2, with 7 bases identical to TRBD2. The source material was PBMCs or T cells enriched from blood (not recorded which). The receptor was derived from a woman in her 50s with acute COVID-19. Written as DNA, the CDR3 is TGTGCCAGCGGTAACCCTAGCGGACTACCCCTGGACACCGGGGAGCTGTTTTTT. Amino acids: CASGNPSGLPLDTGELFF.